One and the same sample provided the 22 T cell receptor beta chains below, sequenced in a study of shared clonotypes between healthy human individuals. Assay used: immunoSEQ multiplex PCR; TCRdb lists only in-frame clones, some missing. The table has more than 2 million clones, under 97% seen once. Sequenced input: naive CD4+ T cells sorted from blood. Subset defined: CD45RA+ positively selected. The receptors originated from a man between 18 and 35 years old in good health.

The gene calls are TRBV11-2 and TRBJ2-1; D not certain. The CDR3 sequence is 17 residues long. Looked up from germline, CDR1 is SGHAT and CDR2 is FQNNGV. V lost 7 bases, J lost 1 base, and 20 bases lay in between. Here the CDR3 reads CASTDLGLRLSYNEQFF. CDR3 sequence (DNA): TGTGCCAGCACCGACCTTGGTTTAAGGTTGTCCTACAATGAGCAGTTCTTC.

CDR3 residues: CASSPRGENEQFF. CDR3 coding DNA: TGTGCCAGCAGTCCGCGGGGGGAGAATGAGCAGTTCTTC. The chain links TRBV5-4 to TRBJ2-1; 8 positions match TRBD2. This CDR3 contains 13 residues. Germline V lookup: CDR1 SGHNT, CDR2 YYREEE (reference sequence). V lost 5 bases, J lost 7 bases, and 5 bases stayed unmatched.

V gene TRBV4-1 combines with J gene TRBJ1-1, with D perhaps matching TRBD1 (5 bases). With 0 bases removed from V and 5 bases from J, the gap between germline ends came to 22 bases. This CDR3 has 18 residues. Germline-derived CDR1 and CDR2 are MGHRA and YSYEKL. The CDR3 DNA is TGCGCCAGCAGCCAAGATCTCGGGGGGGGATTTGGGATGACTGAAGCTTTCTTT. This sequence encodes CASSQDLGGGFGMTEAFF.

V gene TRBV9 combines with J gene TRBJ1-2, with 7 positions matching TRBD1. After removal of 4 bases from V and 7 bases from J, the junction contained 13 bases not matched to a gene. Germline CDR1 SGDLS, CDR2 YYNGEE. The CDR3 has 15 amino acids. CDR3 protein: CASSFEGGGLSGYTF. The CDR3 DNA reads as TGTGCCAGCAGCTTCGAAGGGGGCGGATTGAGTGGCTACACCTTC.

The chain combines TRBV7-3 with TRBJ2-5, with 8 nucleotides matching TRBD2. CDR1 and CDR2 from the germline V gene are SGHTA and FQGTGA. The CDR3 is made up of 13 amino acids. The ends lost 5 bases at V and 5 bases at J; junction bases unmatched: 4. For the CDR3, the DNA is TGTGCCAGCAGCCCCGGGGGGGTGGAGACCCAGTACTTC. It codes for CASSPGGVETQYF.

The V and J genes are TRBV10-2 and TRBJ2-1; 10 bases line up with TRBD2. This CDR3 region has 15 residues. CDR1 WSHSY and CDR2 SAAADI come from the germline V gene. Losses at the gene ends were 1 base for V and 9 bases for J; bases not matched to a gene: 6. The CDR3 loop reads CASSEWASGSFEQFF. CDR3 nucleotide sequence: TGCGCCAGCAGTGAGTGGGCTAGCGGGAGTTTTGAGCAGTTCTTC.

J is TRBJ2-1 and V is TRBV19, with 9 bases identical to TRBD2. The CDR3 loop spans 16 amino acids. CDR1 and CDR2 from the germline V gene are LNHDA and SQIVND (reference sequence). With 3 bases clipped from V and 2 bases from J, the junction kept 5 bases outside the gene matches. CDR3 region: CASSISPSGTYNEQFF. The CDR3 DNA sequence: TGTGCCAGTAGTATCTCGCCTAGCGGGACCTACAATGAGCAGTTCTTC.

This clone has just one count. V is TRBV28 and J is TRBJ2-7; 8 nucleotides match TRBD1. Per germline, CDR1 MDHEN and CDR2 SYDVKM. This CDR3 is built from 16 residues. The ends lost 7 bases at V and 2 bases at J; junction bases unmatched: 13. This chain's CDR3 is CASTKLPGQDPYEQYF. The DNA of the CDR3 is TGTGCCAGCACCAAATTACCGGGACAGGACCCCTACGAGCAGTACTTC.

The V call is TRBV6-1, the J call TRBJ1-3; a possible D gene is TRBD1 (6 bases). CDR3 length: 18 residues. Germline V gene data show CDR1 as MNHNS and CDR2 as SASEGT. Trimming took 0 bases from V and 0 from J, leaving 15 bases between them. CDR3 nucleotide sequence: TGTGCCAGCAGTGAAGCGTGGGGGGGCTCGAACTCTGGAAACACCATATATTTT. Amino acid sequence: CASSEAWGGSNSGNTIYF.

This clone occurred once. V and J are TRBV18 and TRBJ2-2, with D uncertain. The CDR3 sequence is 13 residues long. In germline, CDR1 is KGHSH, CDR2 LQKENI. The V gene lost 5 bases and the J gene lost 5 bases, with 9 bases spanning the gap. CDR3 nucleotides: TGTGCCAGCTCAGGCACTCCAACCGGGGAGCTGTTTTTT. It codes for CASSGTPTGELFF.

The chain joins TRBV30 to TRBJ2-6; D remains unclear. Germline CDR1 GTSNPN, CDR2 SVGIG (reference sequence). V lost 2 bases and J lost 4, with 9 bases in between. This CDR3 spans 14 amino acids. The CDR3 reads CAWSPGGGANVLTF. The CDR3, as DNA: TGTGCCTGGAGTCCGGGTGGCGGGGCCAACGTCCTGACTTTC.

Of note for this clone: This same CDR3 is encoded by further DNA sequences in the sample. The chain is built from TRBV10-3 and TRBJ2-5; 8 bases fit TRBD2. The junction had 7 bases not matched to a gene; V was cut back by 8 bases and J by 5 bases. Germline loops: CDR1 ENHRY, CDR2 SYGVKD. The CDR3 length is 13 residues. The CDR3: CAISSGGEETQYF. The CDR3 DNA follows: TGTGCCATCTCTTCGGGAGGGGAGGAGACCCAGTACTTC.

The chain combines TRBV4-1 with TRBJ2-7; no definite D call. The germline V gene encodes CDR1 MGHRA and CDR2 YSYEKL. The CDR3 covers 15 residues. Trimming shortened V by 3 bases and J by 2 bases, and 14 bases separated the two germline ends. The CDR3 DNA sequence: TGCGCCAGCAGCCAGAGCCTTACGACGACCTACGAGCAGTACTTC. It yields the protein CASSQSLTTTYEQYF.

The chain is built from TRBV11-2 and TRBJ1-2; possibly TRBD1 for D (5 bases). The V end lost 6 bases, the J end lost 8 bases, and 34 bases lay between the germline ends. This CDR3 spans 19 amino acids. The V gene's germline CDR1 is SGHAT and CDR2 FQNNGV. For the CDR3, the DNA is TGTGCCAGCAGTCTGGGGGAAAGGGACCTCCCTCGTGGCTGGTACGGCTACACCTTC. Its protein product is CASSLGERDLPRGWYGYTF.

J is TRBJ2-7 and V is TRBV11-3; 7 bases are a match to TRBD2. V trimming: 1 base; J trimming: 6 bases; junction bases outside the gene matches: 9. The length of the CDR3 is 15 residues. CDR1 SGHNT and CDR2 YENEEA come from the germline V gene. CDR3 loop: CASSLGNAGDGEQYF. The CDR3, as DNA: TGTGCCAGCAGCTTAGGCAACGCGGGAGATGGCGAGCAGTACTTC. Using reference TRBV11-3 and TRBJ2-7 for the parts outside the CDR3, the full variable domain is EAGVVQSPRYKIIEKKQPVAFWCNPISGHNTLYWYLQNLGQGPELLIRYENEEAVDDSQLPKDRFSAERLKGVDSTLKIQPAELGDSAVYLCASSLGNAGDGEQYFGPGTRLTVT.

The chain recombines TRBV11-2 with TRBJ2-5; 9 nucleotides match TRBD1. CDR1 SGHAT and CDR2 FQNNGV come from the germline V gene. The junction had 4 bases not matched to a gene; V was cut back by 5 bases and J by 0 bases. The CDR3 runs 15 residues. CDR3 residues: CASSAGTGYQETQYF. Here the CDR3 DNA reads TGTGCCAGCAGCGCGGGGACAGGGTACCAAGAGACCCAGTACTTC. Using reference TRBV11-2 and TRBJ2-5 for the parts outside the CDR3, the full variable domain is EAGVAQSPRYKIIEKRQSVAFWCNPISGHATLYWYQQILGQGPKLLIQFQNNGVVDDSQLPKDRFSAERLKGVDSTLKIQPAKLEDSAVYLCASSAGTGYQETQYFGPGTRLLVL.

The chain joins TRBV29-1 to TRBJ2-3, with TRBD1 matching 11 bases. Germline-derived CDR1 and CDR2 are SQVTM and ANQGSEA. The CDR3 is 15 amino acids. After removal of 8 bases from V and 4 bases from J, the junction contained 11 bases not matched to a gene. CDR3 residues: CSSTTGTGGSDTQYF. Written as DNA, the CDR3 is TGCAGCTCCACCACCGGGACAGGGGGGTCAGATACGCAGTATTTT.

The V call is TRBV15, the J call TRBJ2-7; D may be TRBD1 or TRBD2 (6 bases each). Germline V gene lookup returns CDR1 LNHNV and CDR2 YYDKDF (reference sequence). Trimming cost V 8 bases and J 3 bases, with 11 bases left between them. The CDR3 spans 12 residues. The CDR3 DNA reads TGTGCCACCGGGGGGCCGCACTACGAGCAGTACTTC. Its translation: CATGGPHYEQYF.

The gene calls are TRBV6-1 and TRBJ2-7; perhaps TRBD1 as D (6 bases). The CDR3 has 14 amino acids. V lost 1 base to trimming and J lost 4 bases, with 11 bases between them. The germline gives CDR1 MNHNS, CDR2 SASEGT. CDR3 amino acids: CASSEGNREYEQYF. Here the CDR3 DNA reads TGTGCCAGCAGTGAAGGGAACAGGGAGTACGAGCAGTACTTC.

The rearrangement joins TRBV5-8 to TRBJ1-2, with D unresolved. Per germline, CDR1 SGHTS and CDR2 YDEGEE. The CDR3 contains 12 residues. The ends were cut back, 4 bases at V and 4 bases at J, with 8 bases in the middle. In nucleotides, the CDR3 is TGTGCCAGCAGCCGGGTGGTCTATGGCTACACCTTC. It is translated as CASSRVVYGYTF.

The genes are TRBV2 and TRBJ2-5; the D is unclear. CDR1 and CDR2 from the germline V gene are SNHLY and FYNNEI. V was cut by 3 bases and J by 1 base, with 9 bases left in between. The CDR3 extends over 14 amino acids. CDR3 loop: CASSDTPPQETQYF. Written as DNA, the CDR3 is TGTGCCAGCAGTGACACACCCCCCCAAGAGACCCAGTACTTC.

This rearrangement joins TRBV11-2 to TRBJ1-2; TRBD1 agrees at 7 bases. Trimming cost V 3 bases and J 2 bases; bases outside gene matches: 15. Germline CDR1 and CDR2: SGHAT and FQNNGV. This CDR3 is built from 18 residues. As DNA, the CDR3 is TGTGCCAGCAGCTTCGTGACAGGGAAAACCCTTTCCAACTATGGCTACACCTTC. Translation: CASSFVTGKTLSNYGYTF. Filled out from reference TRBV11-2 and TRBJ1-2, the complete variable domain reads EAGVAQSPRYKIIEKRQSVAFWCNPISGHATLYWYQQILGQGPKLLIQFQNNGVVDDSQLPKDRFSAERLKGVDSTLKIQPAKLEDSAVYLCASSFVTGKTLSNYGYTFGSGTRLTVV.